This T cell receptor beta chain was retrieved from a study of cytomegalovirus exposure and HLA in healthy donors (TCRdb year 2017). In terms of the full investigation: An earlier analysis of roughly 610 of the donors reported about 280 Gb of sequence data and 90 million to 120 million unique TCR beta sequences obtained from about 200 million T cells. An early release that covered fewer than 750 HLA-typed donors contained approximately 290 gigabases of sequencing data and about 84 million unique TCR sequences. Of the approximately 400 genotyped donors, 65% to 90% fell in the genetic ancestry cluster associated with self-reported Caucasian donors. The aim of the study was to test whether cataloging public T cell receptors could identify signatures of past pathogen exposure. The T cell repertoires of 700 or so subjects were profiled by immunosequencing and related to cytomegalovirus serostatus. Besides the first cohort of about 730 subjects, a separate validation cohort made up of 90 to 150 different subjects was used. To predict cytomegalovirus infection status, the study brought together high-throughput TCR immunosequencing, statistical association of individual TCRs with disease status, and machine learning. A later analysis re-examined previously published TCR beta repertoires from roughly 720 donors and added high-resolution HLA genotyping to investigate patterns of TCR occurrence. In the later analysis, no new phenotypic data were used to find candidate immune exposures; instead, reliance was placed on TCR beta sequences and their occurrence across donors. An earlier analysis of several hundred of the donors applied high-throughput TCR beta sequencing to assess whether each TCR beta V gene segment acted as functional or pseudogenic. Alongside the repertoire data, information on donor age, sex, ethnicity and CMV serostatus was compiled. Genome-wide SNP genotypes for about 65% of the roughly 700 donors were used in a later genetic analysis, which treated that subset as a discovery cohort. Every repertoire in the discovery cohort had been generated on one and the same sequencing platform. HLA typing included class I and class II loci at four-digit resolution. Typing coverage differed by locus: A, B, C, DRB1 and DQB1 were typed in about 620-640 donors, DQA1 in about 560, DPA1 in some 610, and DPB1 in 400 to 490. A few DR-DQ haplotypes were handled as single units for association and clustering because linkage in the cohort was strong. Among about 410 genotyped donors of the cohort, an average of around 240,000 unique TCR beta nucleotide sequences was sequenced per donor, of which 15% to 20% were non-productive.

Libraries were constructed by the immunoSEQ multiplex PCR assay. The multiplex PCR relied on a mix of 60 forward primers for TCR Vbeta segments and 13 reverse primers for TCR Jbeta segments. The CDR3 region of rearranged TCR beta genes was amplified from genomic DNA with a multiplex PCR assay. Amplified TCR beta libraries were sequenced as 87-base-pair reads on the Illumina HiSeq System. In the authors' own workflow: A later analysis counted approximately 84 million unique TCR beta chains across the 640 or so repertoires, and roughly 9.9 million of these chains were shared by at least two donors. To remove PCR and sequencing errors, raw reads were error-corrected and collapsed into unique sequences using a nearest-neighbor algorithm that merged closely related sequences. V, D and J gene segments were assigned by aligning CDR3 sequences to IMGT reference sequences. For a sequence to be retained, at least a six-nucleotide match to both a V gene segment and a J gene segment was required. Rearrangements were classified as productive when the CDR3 lacked stop codons and remained in frame with V and J, and all other rearrangements were classified as non-productive. Following IMGT convention, CDR3 was defined as the stretch from the second conserved V-encoded cysteine up to the conserved J-encoded phenylalanine. In an earlier analysis of roughly 610 of the donors, sequences lacking an unambiguous match to a single V gene segment were excluded. In an earlier analysis of several hundred of the donors, V segments were called functional above 56.7% productive rearrangements and were called segregating when the between-donor standard deviation exceeded 5%. To diagnose cytomegalovirus status from the catalog of TCR beta chain sequences, a statistical classification framework was built. In a later analysis, TCR nucleotide sequences were compared against IMGT/GENE-DB human TR gene sequences so that V and J genes could be assigned. Using the TCRdist pipeline, a later analysis assigned CDR3 sequences along with most-parsimonious VDJ recombination scenarios. In a later analysis, each TCR beta chain was defined by its CDR3 amino acid sequence together with its V-gene family, and reads without a unique V-gene family were excluded. As a way to deal with suspected cross-contamination and a sequencing artifact, a later analysis dropped under 600 nucleotide sequences that were highly shared and had low generation probability. A later analysis calculated a clonal expansion index for each public chain from normalized within-repertoire ranks of inferred template counts. In a later analysis, generation probabilities were computed using a VDJ recombination model fitted to out-of-frame rearrangements, and the results were checked against IGoR. In a later analysis, TCR-TCR, TCR-HLA and TCR-CMV co-occurrence was scored with hypergeometric tests, and a repertoire-size bias correction was applied to TCR pairs. To estimate false discovery rates, a later analysis permuted the HLA or CMV assignments 20 times. In a later analysis, co-occurring TCRs were grouped using DBSCAN, and TCRdist sequence similarity was added for clustering within HLA-allele-positive subsets. Co-occurrence clustering excluded repertoires with fewer than 30,000 or more than 120,000 public chains, plus five with anomalous nucleotide sharing. TCRdb stores this immuneACCESS table with in-frame sequences only. Part of the clones is absent; in the studies checked, under half of the shortfall reflects unresolved V genes, and no reason is known for the rest. The D gene and trimming were derived from the DNA, and the V and J assignments and clone size from that table. The sample has about 130,000 clones on record, 75% to 80% of them singletons. The biggest ten clones account for around 2% of the sample.

Comment on this clone: Its antigen target is currently unknown. Nothing much larger sits one base from this clone, and base qualities are not available.

What the study reported, not specific to this receptor: Broadly in line with IMGT annotations, most TCR beta V segments showed up in productive rearrangements about 90% or about 30% of the time in an earlier analysis of around 600 of the donors. The presence/absence analyses assumed that sequencing depth was roughly uniform across donors, and that assumption may not be true. A later analysis reported that several top co-occurrence clusters appeared linked to parvovirus B19, influenza, CMV and Epstein-Barr virus. When HLA alleles, especially DR and DQ, strongly co-occurred, attributing TCR associations to individual alleles was difficult. A total of some 180 TCR beta chains were listed by the study as associated with cytomegalovirus. Most TCR sequences were seen in very few donors, while some public TCRs were found in many individuals. A later genetic analysis reported fewer N-insertions in productive TCRs among donors in an Asian-associated ancestry cluster than the 666-donor mean. Immune exposure information for the cohort was limited to CMV serostatus. In vitro tests confirmed that a few of the cytomegalovirus-associated TCR beta chains recognize cytomegalovirus antigens. A later analysis found that most CMV-associated TCR beta chains appeared HLA-restricted, with HLA associations seemingly driven largely by CMV exposure. Correlated functional status among segregating V segments might be attributable to linkage disequilibrium, but an unknown experimental factor could not be ruled out. This cohort had only TCR beta chains sequenced, and the lack of alpha or paired-chain data limited which features could be detected. A later genetic analysis associated a missense DCLRE1C variant with V-gene and J-gene trimming of TCR beta chains, and an independent cohort replicated the association. Specific HLA alleles were associated with some 15,000 TCR beta sequences at a false discovery rate of 0.05 in a later analysis. HLA typing was unavailable for some donors at each locus, so association tests used only the typed subset. A further reported finding was that TCR beta sequences accurately predicted the HLA-A and HLA-B alleles for most subjects in the first cohort. A group of highly shared sequence variants was considered likely to be a technical artifact of the sequencing pipeline. A later analysis found that HLA-associated TCR beta chains were more clonally expanded and had lower generation probabilities than equally common non-associated chains. A later analysis found that TCR association rates varied across HLA loci, with DRB1 alleles showing the most associated TCRs and HLA-C alleles the fewest. Because counts were too low, more than 15 rarely observed V segments, including chromosome 9 orphons, were excluded from the earlier analysis of under 650 of the donors. It was suggested by the authors that the approach could potentially be generalized to other disease states and immunological phenotypes. Some IMGT-functional V segments, including TRBV6-2 and TRBV6-3, could not be told apart with the 87-base-pair reads, so those segments were excluded. Cytomegalovirus status was reported to be diagnosed by the classifier with high specificity and sensitivity in both the original and validation cohorts.

In the germline V gene, CDR1 corresponds to MNHEY and CDR2 to SVGAGI. The CDR3 has 15 amino acids, counting the end cysteine and phenylalanine. This entry keeps only the CDR3 DNA: 45 bases, framed from base 1. Trimming removed 0 bases from V and 0 bases from J, leaving 8 bases between the germline ends. In total, 630 or so healthy bone marrow donors made up the cohort. All cohort members were sampled while nominally healthy, although unrecorded immune exposures were likely present. The donor was CMV seronegative and belonged to the group of over 350 seronegative cohort members. Every donor gave a peripheral blood sample, and the peripheral blood mononuclear cells from that sample were used for TCR beta sequencing. The Qiagen DNeasy Blood Extraction Kit was used to extract genomic DNA from the blood cell samples.

The sequence links TRBV6-5 to TRBJ1-1; no D gene can be assigned with confidence. The TCR comes from a young man in good health and CMV-seronegative. The sequenced sample was PBMCs. The nucleotide sequence is TGTGCCAGCAGTTACTCGATTGCGTTGAACACTGAAGCTTTCTTT. The translation is CASSYSIALNTEAFF.